One and the same sample provided the 20 T cell receptor beta chains below, sequenced in a study of early T cells in non-severe SARS-CoV-2 infection. TCRdb redid the calling of the 5' RACE reads with MiXCR, one entry per CDR3 protein. The sample has 29,000 or so distinct CDR3 sequences, more than 4% seen once. Sequencing was carried out using whole blood. The source of these receptors is an adult who was a healthcare worker with PCR-confirmed SARS-CoV-2 infection or an uninfected control (not recorded which).

This clonotype ranks as medium-sized (0.01 to 0.1%). This chain connects TRBV11-3 to TRBJ2-4; a weak D match, TRBD2 (5 bases). The CDR3 is 14 residues long. The germline gives CDR1 SGHNT, CDR2 YENEEA. V was cut by 5 bases and J by 6 bases, with 14 bases left in between. CDR3: CASSPDGVGNIQYF. The CDR3 DNA reads as TGTGCCAGCAGCCCCGACGGGGTTGGAAACATTCAGTACTTC.

This clonotype was recorded a few times. DNA for the CDR3: TGCGCCAGCAGCGGGGGACTCGCAGATACGCAGTATTTT. Amino acid sequence: CASSGGLADTQYF. The chain employs TRBV5-1 and TRBJ2-3, with a possible D match to TRBD2 (6 bases). The germline V gene has CDR1 SGHRS and CDR2 YFSETQ. CDR3 length equals 13 residues. V lost 4 bases and J 4 bases, leaving 10 bases between the germline ends.

This clonotype was counted at least ten times. One junction end does not reproduce the germline sequence, and a read error may be involved. V is TRBV7-9 and J is TRBJ1-5; D gene unclear. CDR3 length: 13 residues. Germline assignment: CDR1 SEHNR and CDR2 FQNEAQ (reference sequence). CDR3 coding DNA: TGTGCCAGCAGCCCTGACGGGCCAGCGAAATTTATTTTT. This translates into CASSPDGPAKFIF.

The V and J genes are TRBV4-1 and TRBJ2-7; 7 positions agree with TRBD1. Germline-derived CDR1 and CDR2 are MGHRA and YSYEKL. Trimming removed 4 bases from V and 5 bases from J; junction bases left unmatched: 11. The CDR3 length is 15 residues. CDR3 protein: CASSLSVGQHHEQYF. For the CDR3, the DNA is TGCGCCAGCAGCCTATCCGTGGGACAGCATCACGAGCAGTACTTC.

The chain uses TRBV20-1 and TRBJ2-5, with a possible D match to TRBD2 (6 bases). The germline CDR1 and CDR2 sequences are DFQATT and SNEGSKA (reference sequence). CDR3 length: 12 amino acids. The V and J ends lost 1 base and 5 bases respectively, with 8 bases between them. The DNA for the CDR3 is TGCAGTGCTAGAGGGACTACGGAGACCCAGTACTTC. This encodes CSARGTTETQYF.

This clonotype is deemed medium-sized. The chain recombines TRBV4-1 with TRBJ2-7; TRBD1 might be the D (5 bases). CDR1 is MGHRA, CDR2 YSYEKL, per germline. V was cut by 0 bases and J by 4 bases, with 13 bases left in between. CDR3 size: 15 residues. DNA of the CDR3: TGCGCCAGCAGCCAAGAGCTGCCCCCAGGGTACGAGCAGTACTTC. Amino acid sequence: CASSQELPPGYEQYF.

The gene calls are TRBV15 and TRBJ2-5; 7 nucleotides match TRBD1. With 2 bases clipped from V and 4 bases from J, the junction kept 4 bases outside the gene matches. CDR1 LNHNV and CDR2 YYDKDF come from the germline V gene (reference sequence). This CDR3 is 14 amino acids long. The chain's CDR3 is CATSRNRGAETQYF. As DNA, the CDR3 is TGTGCCACCAGCAGAAACAGGGGAGCAGAGACCCAGTACTTC.

This clonotype was counted ten times or more. This sequence joins TRBV18 and TRBJ2-7; D gene uncertain. The CDR3 covers 14 residues. Germline-derived CDR1 and CDR2 are KGHSH and LQKENI. With 0 bases removed from V and 2 bases from J, the gap between germline ends came to 8 bases. CDR3: CASSPPSATYEQYF. The CDR3 nucleotides read TGTGCCAGCTCACCACCGTCAGCAACCTACGAGCAGTACTTC.

This clonotype is labeled as medium-sized (0.01 to 0.1%). The chain carries TRBV20-1 and TRBJ2-1, with 11 bases aligning to TRBD2. V shed 5 bases, J shed 6 bases, and the junction held 6 bases outside the gene matches. This CDR3 comprises 14 residues. From germline, CDR1 is DFQATT and CDR2 SNEGSKA (reference sequence). For the CDR3, the DNA is TGCAGTGCTTATAGCGGGGGGGGCCCCAATGAGCAGTTCTTC. As protein: CSAYSGGGPNEQFF.

This clonotype was counted ten times or more. The chain is built from TRBV6-6 and TRBJ1-4; D gene ambiguous. The germline V gene encodes CDR1 MNHNY and CDR2 SVGAGI (reference sequence). The ends were cut back, 8 bases at V and 0 bases at J, with 4 bases in the middle. This CDR3 region has 12 residues. This chain's CDR3 is CASRTTNEKLFF. The CDR3 DNA reads as TGTGCCAGCCGGACAACTAATGAAAAACTGTTTTTT.

As DNA, the CDR3 is TGTGCCAGTTTACAGGGGGGTTTTGGGACCCAGTACTTC. Amino acids: CASLQGGFGTQYF. The V and J genes are TRBV7-2 and TRBJ2-5; 8 bases match TRBD1. The CDR3 loop spans 13 amino acids. Germline V CDR1 and CDR2: SGHTA, FQGNSA. V shed 9 bases and J 7 bases; nucleotides not matched to a gene: 10. Filled out from reference TRBV7-2 and TRBJ2-5, the complete variable domain reads GAGVSQSPSNKVTEKGKDVELRCDPISGHTALYWYRQSLGQGLEFLIYFQGNSAPDKSGLPSDRFSAERTGGSVSTLTIQRTQQEDSAVYLCASLQGGFGTQYFGPGTRLLVL.

The chain uses TRBV11-2 and TRBJ2-5; D is unresolved. The CDR3 runs 12 residues. The V and J ends lost 3 bases and 5 bases respectively, with 7 bases between them. CDR1 is SGHAT, CDR2 FQNNGV, per germline. Here the CDR3 DNA reads TGTGCCAGCAGCTTCTTTCGGGAGACCCAGTACTTC. Protein: CASSFFRETQYF.

This clonotype was counted at least ten times. The rearrangement joins TRBV5-5 to TRBJ1-2; possibly TRBD1 for D (5 bases). The CDR3 length is 14 residues. The germline V gene encodes CDR1 SGHKS and CDR2 YYEKEE (reference sequence). V lost 1 base and J 4 bases, leaving 11 bases between the germline ends. In DNA, the CDR3 is TGTGCCAGCAGCTTGCTTGCAGGGACCTATGGCTACACCTTC. Amino acid sequence: CASSLLAGTYGYTF.

V usage is TRBV18 and J usage is TRBJ2-1; 9 bases align to TRBD2. Germline-derived CDR1 and CDR2 are KGHSH and LQKENI. Unmatched junction bases numbered 6, after V lost 4 bases and J lost 2 bases. This CDR3 has 16 residues. The CDR3 sequence: CASSQLAGAAYNEQFF. CDR3 nucleotides: TGTGCCAGCTCACAACTAGCGGGTGCGGCCTACAATGAGCAGTTCTTC.

This clonotype came up many times. V gene TRBV5-1 combines with J gene TRBJ2-3, with D perhaps being TRBD1 or TRBD2 (5 bases each). The ends were cut back, 7 bases at V and 0 bases at J, with 15 bases in the middle. In germline, CDR1 is SGHRS, CDR2 YFSETQ. The CDR3 sequence is 15 residues long. The CDR3 DNA is TGCGCCAGCCAAAGGGACGGTTCTAGCACAGATACGCAGTATTTT. Translated, it gives CASQRDGSSTDTQYF.

This clonotype has ten or more counts. V is TRBV20-1 and J is TRBJ1-5; perhaps TRBD1 as D (6 bases). The CDR3 consists of 14 residues. CDR1 is DFQATT and CDR2 is SNEGSKA in the germline V gene (reference sequence). Trimming removed 0 bases from V and 9 bases from J, with 15 bases in between. The CDR3 here is CSARDVAGDGPQHF. The DNA of the CDR3 is TGCAGTGCTAGAGATGTGGCAGGGGACGGGCCCCAGCATTTT.

This clonotype was seen a few times. This chain connects TRBV28 to TRBJ1-6; 10 bases map to TRBD1. V dropped 9 bases and J dropped 5; count of bases not matched to a gene: 7. The CDR3 totals 15 residues. Per germline, CDR1 MDHEN and CDR2 SYDVKM. The CDR3 DNA sequence: TGTGCCAGTACCGGGACAGGGGAAAATAATTCACCCCTCCACTTT. It yields the protein CASTGTGENNSPLHF.

The sample holds a few counts of this clonotype. The rearrangement joins TRBV7-9 to TRBJ1-1; TRBD1 might be the D (5 bases). Trimming left V 5 bases short and J 9 bases short, with 13 bases between. Per the germline V gene, CDR1 is SEHNR and CDR2 is FQNEAQ (reference sequence). This CDR3 has 12 residues. This CDR3 is CASSDSGRKAFF. CDR3 DNA sequence: TGTGCCAGCAGCGACAGCGGCCGGAAAGCTTTCTTT. Full variable domain (outside the CDR3, taken from reference TRBV7-9 and TRBJ1-1): DTGVSQNPRHKITKRGQNVTFRCDPISEHNRLYWYRQTLGQGPEFLTYFQNEAQLEKSRLLSDRFSAERPKGSFSTLEIQRTEQGDSAMYLCASSDSGRKAFFGQGTRLTVV.

By share, this clonotype ranks as medium-sized. The chain recombines TRBV4-1 with TRBJ1-1; D unclear. CDR1 is MGHRA, CDR2 YSYEKL, per germline. The CDR3 spans 15 residues. V shed 5 bases and J shed 4 bases, with 17 bases lying between them. In nucleotides, the CDR3 is TGCGCCAGCAGCAACGGGAGGGATTGGAGCACTGAAGCTTTCTTT. Translation: CASSNGRDWSTEAFF.

V gene TRBV2 combines with J gene TRBJ2-7; a weak D match, TRBD1 (6 bases). V was shortened by 8 bases and J by 3 bases, with 17 bases between the two germline ends. The CDR3 spans 14 residues. Germline V gene lookup returns CDR1 SNHLY and CDR2 FYNNEI. In DNA, the CDR3 is TGTGCCAGCCAAACCGGGACACCAATCTACGAGCAGTACTTC. It codes for CASQTGTPIYEQYF.